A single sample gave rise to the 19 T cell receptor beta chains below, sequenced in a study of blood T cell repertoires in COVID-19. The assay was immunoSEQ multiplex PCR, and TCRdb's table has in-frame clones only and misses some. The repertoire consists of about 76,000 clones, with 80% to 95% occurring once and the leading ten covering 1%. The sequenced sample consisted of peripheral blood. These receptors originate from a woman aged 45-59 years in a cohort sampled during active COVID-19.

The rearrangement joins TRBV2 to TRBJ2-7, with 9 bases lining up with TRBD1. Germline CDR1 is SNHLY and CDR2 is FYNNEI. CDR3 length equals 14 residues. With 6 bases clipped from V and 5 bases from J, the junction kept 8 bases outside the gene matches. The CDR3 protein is CASRGGTGNNEQYF. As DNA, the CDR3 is TGTGCCAGCAGGGGGGGGACAGGGAACAACGAGCAGTACTTC.

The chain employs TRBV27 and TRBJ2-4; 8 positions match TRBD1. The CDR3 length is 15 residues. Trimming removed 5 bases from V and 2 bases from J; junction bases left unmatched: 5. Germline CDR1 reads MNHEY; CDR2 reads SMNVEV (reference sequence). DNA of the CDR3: TGTGCCAGCAGTGAGGACAGGGCCTCCAAAAACATTCAGTACTTC. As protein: CASSEDRASKNIQYF.

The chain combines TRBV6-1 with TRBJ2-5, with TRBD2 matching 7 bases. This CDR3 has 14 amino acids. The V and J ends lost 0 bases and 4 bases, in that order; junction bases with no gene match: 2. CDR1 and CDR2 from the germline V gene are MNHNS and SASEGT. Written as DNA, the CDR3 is TGTGCCAGCAGTGAAGCGGGAGGGTTAGAGACCCAGTACTTC. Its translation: CASSEAGGLETQYF.

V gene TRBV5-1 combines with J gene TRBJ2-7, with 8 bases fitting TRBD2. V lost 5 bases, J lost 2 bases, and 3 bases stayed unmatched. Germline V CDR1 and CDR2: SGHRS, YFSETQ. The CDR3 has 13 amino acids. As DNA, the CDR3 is TGCGCCAGCAGAACTAGCGGTACCTACGAGCAGTACTTC. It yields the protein CASRTSGTYEQYF.

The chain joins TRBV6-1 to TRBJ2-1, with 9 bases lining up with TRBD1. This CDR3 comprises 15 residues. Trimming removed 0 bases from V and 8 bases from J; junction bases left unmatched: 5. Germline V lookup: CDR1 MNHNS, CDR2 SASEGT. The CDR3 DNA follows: TGTGCCAGCAGTGAAGCCGGACAGGGGCGGTATGAGCAGTTCTTC. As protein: CASSEAGQGRYEQFF.

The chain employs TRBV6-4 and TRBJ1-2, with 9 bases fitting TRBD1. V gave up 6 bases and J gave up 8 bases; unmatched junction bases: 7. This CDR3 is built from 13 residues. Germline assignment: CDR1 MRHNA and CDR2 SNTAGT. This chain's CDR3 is CASSPNRGQGYTF. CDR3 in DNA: TGTGCCAGCAGCCCTAACAGGGGGCAGGGCTACACCTTC.

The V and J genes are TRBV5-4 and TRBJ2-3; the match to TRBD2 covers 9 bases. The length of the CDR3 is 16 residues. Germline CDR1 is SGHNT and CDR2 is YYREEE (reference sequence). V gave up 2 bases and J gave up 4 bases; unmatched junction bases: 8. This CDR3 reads CASSFWLLAGADTQYF. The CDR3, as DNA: TGTGCCAGCAGCTTTTGGTTGTTAGCGGGAGCAGATACGCAGTATTTT.

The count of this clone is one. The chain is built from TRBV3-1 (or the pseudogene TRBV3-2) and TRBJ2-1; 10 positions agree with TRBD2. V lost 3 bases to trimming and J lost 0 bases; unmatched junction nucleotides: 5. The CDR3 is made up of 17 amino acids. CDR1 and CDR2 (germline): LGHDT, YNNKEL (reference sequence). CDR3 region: CASSHYSGGISYNEQFF. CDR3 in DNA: TGTGCCAGCAGCCACTATAGCGGGGGGATCTCCTACAATGAGCAGTTCTTC.

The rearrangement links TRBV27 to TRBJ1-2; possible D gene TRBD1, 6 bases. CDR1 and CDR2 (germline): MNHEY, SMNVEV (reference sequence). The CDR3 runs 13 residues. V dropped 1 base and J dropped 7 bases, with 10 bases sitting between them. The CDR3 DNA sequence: TGTGCCAGCAGTTTATGGGGGGGCGGTGGCTACACCTTC. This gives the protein CASSLWGGGGYTF.

CDR3 nucleotide sequence: TGTGCCAGCAGTTACTCTTCGGTAAATGGGCCCTACGAGCAGTACTTC. Amino acids: CASSYSSVNGPYEQYF. The gene calls are TRBV6-5 and TRBJ2-7; D call uncertain. The germline gives CDR1 MNHEY, CDR2 SVGAGI. This CDR3 has 16 residues. The V gene lost 0 bases and the J gene lost 2 bases, with 14 bases spanning the gap.

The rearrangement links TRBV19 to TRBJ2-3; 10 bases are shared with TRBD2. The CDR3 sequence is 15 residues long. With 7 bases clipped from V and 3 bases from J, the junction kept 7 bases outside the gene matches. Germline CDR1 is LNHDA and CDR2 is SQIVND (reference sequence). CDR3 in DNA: TGTGCCAGTACCAGAGGACTAGCGGTAACAGATACGCAGTATTTT. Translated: CASTRGLAVTDTQYF.

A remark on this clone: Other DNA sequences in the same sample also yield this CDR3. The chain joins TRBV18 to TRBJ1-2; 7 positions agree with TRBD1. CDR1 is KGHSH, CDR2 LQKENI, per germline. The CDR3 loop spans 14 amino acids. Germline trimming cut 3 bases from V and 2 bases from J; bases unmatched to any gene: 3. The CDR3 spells CASSPDRSNYGYTF. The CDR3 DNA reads TGTGCCAGCTCACCGGACAGGTCCAACTATGGCTACACCTTC.

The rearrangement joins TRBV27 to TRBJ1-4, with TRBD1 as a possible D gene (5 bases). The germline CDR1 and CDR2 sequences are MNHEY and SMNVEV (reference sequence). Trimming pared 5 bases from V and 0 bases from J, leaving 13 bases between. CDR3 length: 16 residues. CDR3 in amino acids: CASSPRQRATNEKLFF. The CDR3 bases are TGTGCCAGCAGTCCCCGACAGAGAGCAACTAATGAAAAACTGTTTTTT.

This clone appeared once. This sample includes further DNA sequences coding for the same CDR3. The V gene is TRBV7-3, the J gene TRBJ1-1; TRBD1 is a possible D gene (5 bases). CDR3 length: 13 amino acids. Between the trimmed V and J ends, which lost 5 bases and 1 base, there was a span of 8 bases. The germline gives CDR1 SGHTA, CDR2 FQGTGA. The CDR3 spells CASSAQGNTEAFF. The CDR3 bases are TGTGCCAGCAGCGCGCAGGGGAACACTGAAGCTTTCTTT.

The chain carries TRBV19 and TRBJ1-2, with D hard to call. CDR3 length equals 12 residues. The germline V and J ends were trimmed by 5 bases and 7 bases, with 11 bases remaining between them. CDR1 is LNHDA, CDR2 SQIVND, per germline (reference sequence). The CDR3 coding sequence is TGTGCCAGTAGTCCCCTAAATGCTGGCTACACCTTC. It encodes CASSPLNAGYTF.

The CDR3 reads CASSLLANTGELFF. CDR3 nucleotides: TGTGCCAGCAGCCTCCTTGCGAACACCGGGGAGCTGTTTTTT. The chain employs TRBV6-2 or TRBV6-3 and TRBJ2-2, with unresolved D. Trimming cost V 6 bases and J 0 bases, with 8 bases left between them. Germline loops: CDR1 MNHEY, CDR2 SVGEGT. This CDR3 is 14 amino acids long.

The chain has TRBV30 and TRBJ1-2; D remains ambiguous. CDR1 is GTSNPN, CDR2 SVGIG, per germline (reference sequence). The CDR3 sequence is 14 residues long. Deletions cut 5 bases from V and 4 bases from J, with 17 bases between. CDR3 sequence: CAWAPQAGSYGYTF. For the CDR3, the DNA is TGTGCCTGGGCCCCTCAGGCGGGATCCTATGGCTACACCTTC. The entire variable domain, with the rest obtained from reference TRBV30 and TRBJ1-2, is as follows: SQTIHQWPATLVQPVGSPLSLECTVEGTSNPNLYWYRQAAGRGLQLLFYSVGIGQISSEVPQNLSASRPQDRQFILSSKKLLLSDSGFYLCAWAPQAGSYGYTFGSGTRLTVV.

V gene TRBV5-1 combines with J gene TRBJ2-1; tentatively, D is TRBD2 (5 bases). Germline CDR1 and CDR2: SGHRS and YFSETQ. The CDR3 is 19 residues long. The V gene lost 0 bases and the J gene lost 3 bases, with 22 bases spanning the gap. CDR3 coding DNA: TGCGCCAGCAGCTTGGCCCCTTCGGGCGCGGGTAGGGTCTACAATGAGCAGTTCTTC. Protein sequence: CASSLAPSGAGRVYNEQFF.

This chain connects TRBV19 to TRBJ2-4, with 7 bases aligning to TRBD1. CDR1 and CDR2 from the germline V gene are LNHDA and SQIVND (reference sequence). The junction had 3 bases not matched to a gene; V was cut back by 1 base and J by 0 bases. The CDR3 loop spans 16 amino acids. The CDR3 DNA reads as TGTGCCAGTAGTATAGGACAGGGCGGAGCCAAAAACATTCAGTACTTC. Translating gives CASSIGQGGAKNIQYF.